This TCR beta chain was found in a study of cytomegalovirus exposure and HLA in healthy donors. Overall study findings and caveats: In a later analysis, V- and J-gene trimming of beta chains associated with a DCLRE1C missense variant, replicated independently. Accurate predictions that matched the HLA-A and HLA-B alleles of most subjects were reportedly made from TCR beta sequences.

Regarding this clone: Antigen specificity is unknown.

The PCR made use of 60 Vbeta and 13 Jbeta primers. The assay was immunoSEQ multiplex PCR, and TCRdb's table has in-frame clones only and misses some. This sample yields 130,000 or so clones, of which around 78% are seen a single time; under 2% belongs to the top ten. Healthy bone marrow donors made up the donors. V lost 7 bases to trimming and J lost 6 bases; unmatched junction nucleotides: 4. The CDR3 is made up of 14 amino acids. The germline V gene encodes CDR1 SNHLY and CDR2 FYNNEI. This receptor was identified in a female donor in good health and CMV-seropositive. The specimen sequenced was PBMCs. The chain combines TRBV2 with TRBJ2-1; 12 nucleotides agree with TRBD2. The CDR3: CASKTSGGTNEQFF. The CDR3 nucleotides are TGTGCCAGCAAGACTAGCGGGGGTACCAATGAGCAGTTCTTC.